Given below is one TCR beta chain in context. The sample originates from a study of blood T cell repertoires in COVID-19. Study-wide background: The United States, Italy and Spain were the sources of the acute and convalescent COVID-19 samples. T cells, B-cell-depleted T cells, or PBMCs provided the cDNA or gDNA that served as material.

Looked up from germline, CDR1 is MNHEY and CDR2 is SVGAGI. This CDR3 region has 16 residues. V was pared by 2 bases and J by 1 base, with 4 bases of the junction left unmatched. In the study's own analysis: Nucleated cell counts were estimated from reference gene primer amplification. Using immunoSEQ multiplex PCR, the repertoire was profiled, and TCRdb retains in-frame clones only, with some absent. D and trimming come from the DNA, and the V and J calls and clone size come from that table. The sample has 85,000 to 110,000 clones; approximately 89% are singletons. This TCR derives from a woman of 80 years or more in a cohort sampled during active COVID-19. The sequenced material came from peripheral blood. V and J are TRBV6-5 and TRBJ1-3; 8 nucleotides agree with TRBD1. The CDR3 coding sequence is TGTGCCAGCAGTTACCGCCGGACAGGGTCTGGAAACACCATATATTTT. This gives the protein CASSYRRTGSGNTIYF.